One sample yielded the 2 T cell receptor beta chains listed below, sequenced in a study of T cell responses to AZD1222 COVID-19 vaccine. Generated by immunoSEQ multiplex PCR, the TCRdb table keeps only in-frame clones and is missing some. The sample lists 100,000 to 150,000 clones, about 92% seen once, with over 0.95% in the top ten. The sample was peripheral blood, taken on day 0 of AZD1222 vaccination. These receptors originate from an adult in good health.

The CDR3 spells CASSELWGDTQYF. The CDR3 region has the DNA TGTGCCAGCAGTGAACTTTGGGGCGATACGCAGTATTTT. V gene TRBV6-1 combines with J gene TRBJ2-3; D is possibly TRBD1 (5 bases). Trimming stripped 2 bases from V and 6 bases from J, with 9 bases between. Germline V CDR1 and CDR2: MNHNS, SASEGT. CDR3 length equals 13 residues.

The CDR3 here is CASSQEGAAALNYEQYF. The CDR3 nucleotides are TGTGCCAGCAGCCAAGAGGGGGCAGCAGCCCTAAATTACGAGCAGTACTTC. The V gene is TRBV3-1 (or the pseudogene TRBV3-2), the J gene TRBJ2-7; TRBD1 is a possible D gene (6 bases). CDR1 is LGHDT, CDR2 YNNKEL, per germline (reference sequence). Trimming left V 0 bases short and J 4 bases short, with 19 bases between. This CDR3 is built from 17 residues.